The sequence of this TCR beta chain was determined in a study of siplizumab effects on memory and regulatory T cells. Study observations and caveats: Apparently key alloresponse contributors, naive T cells also seemed more diverse than memory cells. Naive or memory phenotype was unassignable for roughly 80-95% of proliferating CD4+ or CD8+ clones.

The germline V gene encodes CDR1 MNHEY and CDR2 SMNVEV (reference sequence). CDR3 size: 14 residues. The V end lost 2 bases, the J end lost 2 bases, and 9 bases lay between the germline ends. The table came from immunoSEQ multiplex PCR; TCRdb's copy has only in-frame clones and leaves some out. The sample consists of about 72,000 clones, about 90% of them appearing once. Turning to this clone: The antigen is not known.

V usage is TRBV27 and J usage is TRBJ1-1, with a weak D call TRBD1 (5 bases). Sequencing input: CD8+ T cells sorted from blood. This receptor was obtained from a human donor in good health. This chain's CDR3 is CASSLAGFNTEAFF. The CDR3, as DNA: TGTGCCAGCAGTTTAGCAGGGTTTAACACTGAAGCTTTCTTT.